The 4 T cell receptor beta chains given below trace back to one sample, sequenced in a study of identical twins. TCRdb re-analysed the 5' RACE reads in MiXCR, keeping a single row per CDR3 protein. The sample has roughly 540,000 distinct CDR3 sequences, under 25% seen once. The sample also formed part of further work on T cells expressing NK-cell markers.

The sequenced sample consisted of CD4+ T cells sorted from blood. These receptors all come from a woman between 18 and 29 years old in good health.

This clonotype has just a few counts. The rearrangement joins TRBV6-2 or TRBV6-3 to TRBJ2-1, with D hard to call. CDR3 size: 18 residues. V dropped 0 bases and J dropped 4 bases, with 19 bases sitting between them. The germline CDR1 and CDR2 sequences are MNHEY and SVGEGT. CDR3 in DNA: TGTGCCAGCAGTTACTCTTTGCGCAGCTCAACGAAATACAATGAGCAGTTCTTC. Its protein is CASSYSLRSSTKYNEQFF.

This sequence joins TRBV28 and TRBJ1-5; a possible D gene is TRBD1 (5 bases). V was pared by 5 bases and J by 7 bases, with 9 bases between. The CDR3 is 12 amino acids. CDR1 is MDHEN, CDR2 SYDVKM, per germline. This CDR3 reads CASSGGAQPQHF. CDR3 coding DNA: TGTGCCAGCAGTGGGGGAGCGCAGCCCCAGCATTTT.

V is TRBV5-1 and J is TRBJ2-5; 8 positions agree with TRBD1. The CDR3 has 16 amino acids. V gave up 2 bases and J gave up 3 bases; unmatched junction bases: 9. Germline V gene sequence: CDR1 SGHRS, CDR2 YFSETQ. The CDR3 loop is CASSLFPGTGKETQYF. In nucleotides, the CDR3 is TGCGCCAGCAGCTTATTCCCCGGGACAGGAAAAGAGACCCAGTACTTC.

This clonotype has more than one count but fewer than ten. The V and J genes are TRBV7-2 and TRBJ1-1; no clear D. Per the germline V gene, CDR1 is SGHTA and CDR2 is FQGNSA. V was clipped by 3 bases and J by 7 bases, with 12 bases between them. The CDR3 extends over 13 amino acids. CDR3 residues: CASSFRTGNEAFF. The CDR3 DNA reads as TGTGCCAGCAGCTTTAGGACCGGTAATGAAGCTTTCTTT.